The sequence of this TCR beta chain was determined in a study of blood T cell repertoires in COVID-19. Turning to the study itself: There were acute and convalescent COVID-19 samples, and they came from the United States, Italy and Spain.

Trimming took 0 bases from V and 8 from J, leaving 14 bases between them. Germline values: CDR1 GTSNPN, CDR2 SVGIG (reference sequence). The CDR3 has 14 amino acids. The method was immunoSEQ multiplex PCR; TCRdb's version includes in-frame clones alone and lacks a portion of them. Altogether some 40,000 clones are present, approximately 80% being singletons, with the ten largest covering about 15%. Material: peripheral blood. This clonotype was sampled from a man over 45 with active or convalescent COVID-19. The rearrangement links TRBV30 to TRBJ2-1, with D maybe TRBD2 (7 bases). The CDR3 DNA follows: TGTGCCTGGAGTGTACCGGCGGGGGCTTATGAGCAGTTCTTC. Translated: CAWSVPAGAYEQFF.